Each of the 31 T cell receptor beta chains below was sequenced from the same sample in a study of PD-L1 blockade in urothelial cancer (dated by TCRdb to about 2017). The library was generated by the immunoSEQ multiplex PCR assay. TCRdb holds this immuneACCESS table with in-frame rearrangements only. Some clones are missing; in checked studies, unresolved V genes explain under half, and the rest has no known cause. The sample table holds about 30,000 clones, of which 87% were seen once. Roughly 3.1% of the sample lies in the top ten. The material sequenced was PBMCs, taken around atezolizumab (anti-PD-L1) treatment. The origin of the receptors is a man aged 50-59 years with urothelial cancer.

This clone appeared a few times. The chain uses TRBV5-6 and TRBJ2-7, with no clear D. Per germline, CDR1 SGHDT and CDR2 YYEEEE. The CDR3 spans 12 residues. Trimming removed 0 bases at V and 4 bases at J, with 5 bases between. The CDR3 nucleotides are TGTGCCAGCAGCTTGGCCCAATACGAGCAGTACTTC. Protein product: CASSLAQYEQYF.

The genes are TRBV27 and TRBJ2-2, with D possibly matching TRBD2 (5 bases). Trimming shortened V by 6 bases and J by 3 bases, and 11 bases separated the two germline ends. CDR3 size: 14 residues. Germline V gives CDR1 MNHEY, CDR2 SMNVEV (reference sequence). CDR3 sequence: CASRGREHTGELFF. DNA for the CDR3: TGTGCCAGCAGGGGAAGGGAGCACACCGGGGAGCTGTTTTTT.

This chain connects TRBV18 to TRBJ2-2; D ambiguous. The CDR3 is 15 amino acids. From germline, CDR1 is KGHSH and CDR2 LQKENI. Trimming shortened V by 2 bases and J by 1 base, and 8 bases separated the two germline ends. The CDR3 nucleotides are TGTGCCAGCTCACCATCCCCGTTGAACACCGGGGAGCTGTTTTTT. Its translation is CASSPSPLNTGELFF.

The V call is TRBV6-5, the J call TRBJ1-2, with TRBD1 matching over 10 bases. This CDR3 region has 14 residues. V was clipped by 4 bases and J by 8 bases; unmatched bases: 7. The germline CDR1 and CDR2 sequences are MNHEY and SVGAGI. CDR3 protein: CASSSGQGWDGYTF. CDR3 bases: TGTGCCAGCAGTTCGGGACAGGGGTGGGACGGCTACACCTTC.

This rearrangement joins TRBV21-1 to TRBJ2-7; the table calls TRBD1, which could not be checked here. TRBV21-1 is termed a pseudogene. The CDR3 is made up of 20 amino acids. CDR3 sequence: CASSKRRLTRDRGVTYEQYF. The CDR3 DNA sequence: TGTGCCAGCAGCAAAAGGCGACTCACCCGGGACAGGGGAGTGACCTACGAGCAGTACTTC.

This clone was seen a single time. The chain recombines TRBV4-1 with TRBJ2-1; D unclear. The CDR3 consists of 15 residues. Germline CDR1 reads MGHRA; CDR2 reads YSYEKL. V lost 0 bases, J lost 3 bases, and 9 bases lay in between. CDR3 nucleotides: TGCGCCAGCAGCCAAGATGAACAGAGCTACAATGAGCAGTTCTTC. Residues: CASSQDEQSYNEQFF.

This clone has only one observation. This chain joins TRBV5-1 and TRBJ2-2; the D gene is possibly TRBD2 (6 bases). The CDR3 runs to 16 residues. V lost 3 bases to trimming and J lost 5 bases, with 17 bases between them. The germline V gene encodes CDR1 SGHRS and CDR2 YFSETQ. DNA for the CDR3: TGCGCCAGCAGCTGGGAGGTAGGCGAAGGAACCGGGGAGCTGTTTTTT. It translates to CASSWEVGEGTGELFF. Full variable domain (remainder filled in from reference TRBV5-1 and TRBJ2-2): KAGVTQTPRYLIKTRGQQVTLSCSPISGHRSVSWYQQTPGQGLQFLFEYFSETQRNKGNFPGRFSGRQFSNSRSEMNVSTLELGDSALYLCASSWEVGEGTGELFFGEGSRLTVL.

This rearrangement joins TRBV6-1 to TRBJ2-3, with TRBD1 matching 8 bases. The CDR3 is 15 residues long. Germline V CDR1 and CDR2: MNHNS, SASEGT. V was pared by 3 bases and J by 7 bases, with 9 bases of the junction left unmatched. CDR3 DNA: TGTGCCAGCAGTGATTTCGGACAGGGACGAAATACGCAGTATTTT. The encoded protein is CASSDFGQGRNTQYF.

The chain couples TRBV5-1 to TRBJ2-2, with 12 bases fitting TRBD2. Germline V gene sequence: CDR1 SGHRS, CDR2 YFSETQ. V lost 4 bases and J lost 8; bases outside the gene matches: 9. The CDR3 loop spans 16 amino acids. DNA for the CDR3: TGCGCCAGCAGCCGTAGACTAGCGGGAGAGGCTGGGGAGCTGTTTTTT. The encoded protein is CASSRRLAGEAGELFF.

This chain joins TRBV2 and TRBJ1-4; 7 bases map to TRBD1. The CDR3 spans 14 residues. CDR1 and CDR2 (germline): SNHLY, FYNNEI. The ends lost 6 bases at V and 8 bases at J; junction bases unmatched: 9. This chain's CDR3 is CASRAGTAFEKLFF. DNA for the CDR3: TGTGCCAGCAGGGCCGGGACAGCCTTCGAAAAACTGTTTTTT.

This chain uses TRBV6-5 with TRBJ2-7; no clear D. This CDR3 is built from 15 residues. V lost 0 bases to trimming and J lost 3 bases, with 12 bases between them. The V gene's germline CDR1 is MNHEY and CDR2 SVGAGI. The CDR3 coding sequence is TGTGCCAGCAGTTACTCGGAAACAGAAGTCTACGAGCAGTACTTC. Translating it yields CASSYSETEVYEQYF.

The V gene is TRBV6-6, the J gene TRBJ2-1; 9 bases are shared with TRBD2. This CDR3 comprises 16 residues. CDR1 is MNHNY, CDR2 SVGAGI, per germline (reference sequence). V was clipped by 5 bases and J by 6 bases; unmatched bases: 11. Here the CDR3 DNA reads TGTGCCAGCAGTACGAGGCAGGGACTAGCCCCCAATGAGCAGTTCTTC. Translating gives CASSTRQGLAPNEQFF.

The V gene is TRBV5-1, the J gene TRBJ2-3, with D perhaps TRBD2 (6 bases). CDR1 SGHRS and CDR2 YFSETQ come from the germline V gene. The CDR3 totals 16 residues. Trimming removed 4 bases at V and 2 bases at J, with 17 bases between. The CDR3 nucleotides are TGCGCCAGCAGCCGGGGTTCGGGCGGGGCCACAGATACGCAGTATTTT. Translated: CASSRGSGGATDTQYF. Full variable domain (remainder filled in from reference TRBV5-1 and TRBJ2-3): KAGVTQTPRYLIKTRGQQVTLSCSPISGHRSVSWYQQTPGQGLQFLFEYFSETQRNKGNFPGRFSGRQFSNSRSEMNVSTLELGDSALYLCASSRGSGGATDTQYFGPGTRLTVL.

This chain joins TRBV2 and TRBJ2-2, with 8 nucleotides matching TRBD2. This CDR3 contains 14 residues. J gave up 6 bases and V 3 bases, and 3 bases lay outside the gene matches. Germline lookup yields CDR1 SNHLY and CDR2 FYNNEI. The CDR3: CASSEVGGAGELFF. The CDR3 DNA sequence: TGTGCCAGCAGTGAGGTCGGGGGGGCCGGGGAGCTGTTTTTT.

The chain employs TRBV28 and TRBJ1-1; D might be TRBD1 (5 bases). Germline V gives CDR1 MDHEN, CDR2 SYDVKM. Trimming left V 4 bases short and J 1 base short, with 13 bases between. This CDR3 has 15 amino acids. The CDR3 here is CASSSQGNPNTEAFF. The CDR3 DNA follows: TGTGCCAGCAGTTCCCAGGGTAATCCGAACACTGAAGCTTTCTTT.

The chain couples TRBV5-1 to TRBJ1-1; a possible D gene is TRBD1 (5 bases). Germline V lookup: CDR1 SGHRS, CDR2 YFSETQ. Trimming took off 0 bases at V and 1 base at J, with 10 bases between the two ends. This CDR3 has 15 residues. CDR3 bases: TGCGCCAGCAGCTTGGGGACAAATCAGAACACTGAAGCTTTCTTT. This codes for CASSLGTNQNTEAFF. Combining the CDR3 with reference TRBV5-1 and TRBJ1-1 gives the whole variable domain KAGVTQTPRYLIKTRGQQVTLSCSPISGHRSVSWYQQTPGQGLQFLFEYFSETQRNKGNFPGRFSGRQFSNSRSEMNVSTLELGDSALYLCASSLGTNQNTEAFFGQGTRLTVV.

The V gene is TRBV10-3, the J gene TRBJ2-3; TRBD1 matches at 12 bases. Germline trimming cut 3 bases from V and 5 bases from J; bases unmatched to any gene: 9. This CDR3 region has 17 residues. Germline assignment: CDR1 ENHRY and CDR2 SYGVKD. The CDR3 DNA reads as TGTGCCATCAGTGAAGGGAGAGGGACAGGGGGCAGAGATACGCAGTATTTT. Its protein product is CAISEGRGTGGRDTQYF.

The chain carries TRBV18 and TRBJ1-5; perhaps TRBD1 as D (6 bases). The CDR3 is 15 residues long. V was clipped by 4 bases and J by 5 bases, with 15 bases between them. Germline loops: CDR1 KGHSH, CDR2 LQKENI. The CDR3: CASSLFGQKDQPQHF. The CDR3, as DNA: TGTGCCAGCTCACTTTTCGGACAGAAGGATCAGCCCCAGCATTTT.

The rearrangement uses TRBV6-5 and TRBJ1-2, with 11 positions matching TRBD1. CDR3 length: 15 amino acids. The V gene end was trimmed by 5 bases and the J gene end by 6 bases; junction bases not matched to a gene: 8. Germline CDR1 MNHEY, CDR2 SVGAGI. The CDR3 DNA follows: TGTGCCAGCAGTCTGTCGGACAGGGGGCGTAATGGCTACACCTTC. Amino acid sequence: CASSLSDRGRNGYTF.

The chain has TRBV30 and TRBJ1-2, with 9 bases matching TRBD1. V lost 2 bases and J lost 7; bases outside the gene matches: 5. The CDR3 sequence is 13 residues long. Germline V gene sequence: CDR1 GTSNPN, CDR2 SVGIG (reference sequence). As DNA, the CDR3 is TGTGCCTGGAGTAGGGACAGGGCACGTGGCTACACCTTC. Protein: CAWSRDRARGYTF.

In this sample, this clone turned up once. This rearrangement joins TRBV7-9 to TRBJ2-3; 15 bases match TRBD2. The CDR3 covers 15 residues. CDR1 SEHNR and CDR2 FQNEAQ come from the germline V gene (reference sequence). J was trimmed by 3 bases and V by 8 bases; bases with no gene match: 3. This CDR3 reads CASRGTSGGTDTQYF. CDR3 in DNA: TGTGCCAGCCGTGGGACTAGCGGGGGGACAGATACGCAGTATTTT. The full variable domain, completed using reference TRBV7-9 and TRBJ2-3, is DTGVSQNPRHKITKRGQNVTFRCDPISEHNRLYWYRQTLGQGPEFLTYFQNEAQLEKSRLLSDRFSAERPKGSFSTLEIQRTEQGDSAMYLCASRGTSGGTDTQYFGPGTRLTVL.

The chain joins TRBV10-2 to TRBJ2-7, with D perhaps matching TRBD2 (6 bases). The CDR3 contains 15 residues. V shed 2 bases and J shed 0 bases, with 11 bases lying between them. Germline V gene lookup returns CDR1 WSHSY and CDR2 SAAADI. The CDR3 loop is CASSEMAGTSYEQYF. The CDR3 DNA sequence: TGCGCCAGCAGTGAGATGGCGGGGACCTCCTACGAGCAGTACTTC.

V is TRBV4-1 and J is TRBJ2-3; 10 bases fit TRBD2. The trim removed 4 bases at V and 2 bases at J, leaving 15 bases unmatched. Per the germline V gene, CDR1 is MGHRA and CDR2 is YSYEKL. This CDR3 is 19 amino acids long. The CDR3 region has the DNA TGCGCCAGCAGCCGACAAGCTAGCGGGAGTACGTCCCTCACAGATACGCAGTATTTT. Translated, it gives CASSRQASGSTSLTDTQYF.

The CDR3 sequence is CASSLPGQQGGEPQHF. The CDR3 DNA follows: TGTGCCAGTAGTCTCCCAGGCCAACAGGGAGGGGAGCCCCAGCATTTT. The chain joins TRBV19 to TRBJ1-5; TRBD1 is a possible D gene (6 bases). V lost 5 bases and J lost 8, with 22 bases in between. The V gene's germline CDR1 is LNHDA and CDR2 SQIVND (reference sequence). The CDR3 totals 16 residues. Filled out from reference TRBV19 and TRBJ1-5, the complete variable domain reads DGGITQSPKYLFRKEGQNVTLSCEQNLNHDAMYWYRQDPGQGLRLIYYSQIVNDFQKGDIAEGYSVSREKKESFPLTVTSAQKNPTAFYLCASSLPGQQGGEPQHFGDGTRLSIL.

The V call is TRBV27, the J call TRBJ2-5; 9 bases are a match to TRBD1. The CDR3 is 17 amino acids. Trimming removed 5 bases from V and 7 bases from J; junction bases left unmatched: 17. Germline assignment: CDR1 MNHEY and CDR2 SMNVEV (reference sequence). The CDR3 DNA is TGTGCCAGCAGTCCCACGATGACAGGGGGACCCATGAGGACCCAGTACTTC. The encoded protein is CASSPTMTGGPMRTQYF.

The chain has TRBV5-1 and TRBJ2-5, with D tentatively TRBD2 (7 bases). V was pared by 6 bases and J by 3 bases, with 21 bases between. The CDR3 has 16 amino acids. The V gene's germline CDR1 is SGHRS and CDR2 YFSETQ. The CDR3 sequence is CASTVIGGPFEETQYF. For the CDR3, the DNA is TGCGCCAGCACCGTCATCGGGGGGCCGTTTGAAGAGACCCAGTACTTC.

The chain has TRBV25-1 and TRBJ2-5, with D perhaps matching TRBD1 (6 bases). Germline CDR1 and CDR2: MGHDK and SYGVNS. The CDR3 is made up of 16 amino acids. The V end was cut by 1 base, the J end by 5 bases, with 17 bases between. The CDR3 region has the DNA TGTGCCAGCAGTGAATGGGGGCAGGCTGAAGGCGAGACCCAGTACTTC. Its protein is CASSEWGQAEGETQYF.

V usage is TRBV7-2 and J usage is TRBJ2-1, with 8 nucleotides matching TRBD2. The length of the CDR3 is 18 residues. With V trimmed by 1 base and J by 4 bases, 12 bases remained unmatched. From germline, CDR1 is SGHTA and CDR2 FQGNSA. For the CDR3, the DNA is TGTGCCAGCAGCTTAGAGGCGGGGGGCATTCCATTTTACAATGAGCAGTTCTTC. Translation gives CASSLEAGGIPFYNEQFF.

J is TRBJ2-5 and V is TRBV4-3; D is perhaps TRBD2 (6 bases). CDR1 and CDR2 from the germline V gene are LGHNA and YSLEER. This CDR3 is 17 amino acids long. Trimming left V 2 bases short and J 5 bases short, with 21 bases between. Here the CDR3 DNA reads TGCGCCAGCAGCCAATTCTTGAGCGGGTCAGGCGGGGAGACCCAGTACTTC. The encoded protein is CASSQFLSGSGGETQYF.

The chain is built from TRBV7-9 and TRBJ1-2; D possibly corresponds to TRBD1 (5 bases). V was pared by 1 base and J by 3 bases, with 6 bases between. Germline V gene lookup returns CDR1 SEHNR and CDR2 FQNEAQ (reference sequence). This CDR3 has 13 amino acids. The CDR3 reads CASSLVGDYGYTF. Here the CDR3 DNA reads TGTGCCAGCAGCTTAGTAGGGGACTATGGCTACACCTTC.

This clone came up a few times. The V call is TRBV2, the J call TRBJ2-7; D is unclear. The germline V and J ends were trimmed by 7 bases and 5 bases, with 9 bases remaining between them. The germline gives CDR1 SNHLY, CDR2 FYNNEI. The CDR3 sequence is 11 residues long. The chain's CDR3 is CASTLRHEQYF. In nucleotides, the CDR3 is TGTGCCAGCACCCTGCGGCACGAGCAGTACTTC.